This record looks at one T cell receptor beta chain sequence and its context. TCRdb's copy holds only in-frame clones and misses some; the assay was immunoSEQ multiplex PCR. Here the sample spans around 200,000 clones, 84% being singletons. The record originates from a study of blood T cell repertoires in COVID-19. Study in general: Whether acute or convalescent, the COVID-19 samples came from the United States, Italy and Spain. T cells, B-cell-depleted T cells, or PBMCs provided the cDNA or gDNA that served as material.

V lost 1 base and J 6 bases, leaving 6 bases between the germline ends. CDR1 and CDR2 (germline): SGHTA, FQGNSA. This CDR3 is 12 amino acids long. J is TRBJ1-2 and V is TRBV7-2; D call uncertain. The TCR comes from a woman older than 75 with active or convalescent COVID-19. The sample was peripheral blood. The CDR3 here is CASSLVGDGYTF. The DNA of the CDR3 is TGTGCCAGCAGCTTAGTGGGAGATGGCTACACCTTC. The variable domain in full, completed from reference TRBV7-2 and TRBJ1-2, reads GAGVSQSPSNKVTEKGKDVELRCDPISGHTALYWYRQSLGQGLEFLIYFQGNSAPDKSGLPSDRFSAERTGGSVSTLTIQRTQQEDSAVYLCASSLVGDGYTFGSGTRLTVV.